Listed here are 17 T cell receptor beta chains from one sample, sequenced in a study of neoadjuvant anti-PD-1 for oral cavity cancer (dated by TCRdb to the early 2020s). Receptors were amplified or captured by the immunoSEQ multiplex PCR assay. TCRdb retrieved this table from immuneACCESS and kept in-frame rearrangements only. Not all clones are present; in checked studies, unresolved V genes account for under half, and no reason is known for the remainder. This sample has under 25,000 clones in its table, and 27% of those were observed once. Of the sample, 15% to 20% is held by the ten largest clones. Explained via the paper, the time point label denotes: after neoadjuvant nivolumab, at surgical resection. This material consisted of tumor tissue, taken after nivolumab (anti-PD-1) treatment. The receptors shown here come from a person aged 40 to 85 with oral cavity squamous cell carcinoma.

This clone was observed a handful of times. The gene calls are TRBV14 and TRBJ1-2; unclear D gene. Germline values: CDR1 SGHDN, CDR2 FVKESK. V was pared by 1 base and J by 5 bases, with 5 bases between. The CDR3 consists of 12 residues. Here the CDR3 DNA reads TGTGCCAGCAGCCAAGGGCCTTATGGCTACACCTTC. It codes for CASSQGPYGYTF.

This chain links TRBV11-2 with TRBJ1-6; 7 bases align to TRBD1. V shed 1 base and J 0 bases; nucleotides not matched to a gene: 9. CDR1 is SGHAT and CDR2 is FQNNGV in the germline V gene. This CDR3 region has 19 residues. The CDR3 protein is CASSLGGDSISSYNSPLHF. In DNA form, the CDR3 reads TGTGCCAGCAGCTTAGGCGGGGACAGCATTAGCTCCTATAATTCACCCCTCCACTTT.

CDR3 nucleotide sequence: TGTGCCAGCAGCGGGGTTAATACGGGCTATGGCTACACCTTC. Translated, it gives CASSGVNTGYGYTF. The chain links TRBV28 to TRBJ1-2, with D unresolved. Germline V lookup: CDR1 MDHEN, CDR2 SYDVKM. The CDR3 is made up of 14 amino acids. V gave up 6 bases and J gave up 4 bases, with 15 bases separating them.

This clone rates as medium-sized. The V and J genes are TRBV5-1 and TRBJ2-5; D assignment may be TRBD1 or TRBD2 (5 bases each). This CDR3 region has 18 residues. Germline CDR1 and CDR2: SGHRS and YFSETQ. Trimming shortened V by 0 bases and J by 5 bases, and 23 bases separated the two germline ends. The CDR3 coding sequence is TGCGCCAGCAGCTTGGTTAGCGAGGGGCTGTTCTGGGGCGAGACCCAGTACTTC. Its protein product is CASSLVSEGLFWGETQYF.

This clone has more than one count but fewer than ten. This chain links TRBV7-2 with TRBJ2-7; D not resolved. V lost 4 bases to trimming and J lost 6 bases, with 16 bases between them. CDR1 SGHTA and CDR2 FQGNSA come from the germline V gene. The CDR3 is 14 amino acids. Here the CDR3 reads CASSSRRTTAEQYF. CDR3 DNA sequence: TGTGCCAGCAGCTCCAGGAGAACCACGGCCGAGCAGTACTTC.

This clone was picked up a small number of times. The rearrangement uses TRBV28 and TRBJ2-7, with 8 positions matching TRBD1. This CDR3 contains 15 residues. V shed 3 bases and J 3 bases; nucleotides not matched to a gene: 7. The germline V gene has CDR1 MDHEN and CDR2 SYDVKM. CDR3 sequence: CASSFAGTGFYEQYF. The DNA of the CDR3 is TGTGCCAGCAGTTTTGCCGGGACAGGCTTCTACGAGCAGTACTTC.

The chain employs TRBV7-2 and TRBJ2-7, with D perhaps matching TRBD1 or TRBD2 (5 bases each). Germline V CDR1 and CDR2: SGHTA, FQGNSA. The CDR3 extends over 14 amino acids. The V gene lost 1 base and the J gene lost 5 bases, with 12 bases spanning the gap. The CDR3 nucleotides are TGTGCCAGCAGCTTAGACGGGACCCTTGACGAGCAGTACTTC. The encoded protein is CASSLDGTLDEQYF.

The CDR3: CASSLGPGDTASTDTQYF. As DNA, the CDR3 is TGTGCCAGCAGCTTAGGTCCAGGGGACACTGCTAGCACAGATACGCAGTATTTT. The chain combines TRBV7-9 with TRBJ2-3, with D perhaps TRBD1 (6 bases). Trimming shortened V by 1 base and J by 0 bases, and 17 bases separated the two germline ends. This CDR3 region has 18 residues. Germline loops: CDR1 SEHNR, CDR2 FQNEAQ (reference sequence).

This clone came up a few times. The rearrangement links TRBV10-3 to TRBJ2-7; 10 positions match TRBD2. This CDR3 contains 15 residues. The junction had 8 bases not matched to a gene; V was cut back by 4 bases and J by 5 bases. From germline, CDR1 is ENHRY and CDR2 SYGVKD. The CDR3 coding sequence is TGTGCCATCAGTGCCTCTAGCGGGAGCACCCACGAGCAGTACTTC. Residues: CAISASSGSTHEQYF.

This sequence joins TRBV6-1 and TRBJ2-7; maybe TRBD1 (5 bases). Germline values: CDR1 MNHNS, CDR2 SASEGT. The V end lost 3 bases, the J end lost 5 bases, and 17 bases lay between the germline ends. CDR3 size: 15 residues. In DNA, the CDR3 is TGTGCCAGCAGTGACCAAGTGGCAGGGAAGGACGAGCAGTACTTC. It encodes CASSDQVAGKDEQYF.

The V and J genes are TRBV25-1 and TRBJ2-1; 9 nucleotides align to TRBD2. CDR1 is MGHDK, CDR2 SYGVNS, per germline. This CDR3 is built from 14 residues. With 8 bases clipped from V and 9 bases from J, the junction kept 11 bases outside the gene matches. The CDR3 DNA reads TGTGCCAGCGCGGGGGGGACCCTTGGGAGTGAGCAGTTCTTC. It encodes CASAGGTLGSEQFF.

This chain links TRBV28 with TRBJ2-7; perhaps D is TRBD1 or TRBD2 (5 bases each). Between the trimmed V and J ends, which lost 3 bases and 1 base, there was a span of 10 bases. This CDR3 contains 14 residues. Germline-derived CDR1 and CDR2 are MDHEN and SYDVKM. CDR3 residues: CASSFMGESYEQYF. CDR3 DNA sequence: TGTGCCAGCAGTTTCATGGGGGAGTCCTACGAGCAGTACTTC.

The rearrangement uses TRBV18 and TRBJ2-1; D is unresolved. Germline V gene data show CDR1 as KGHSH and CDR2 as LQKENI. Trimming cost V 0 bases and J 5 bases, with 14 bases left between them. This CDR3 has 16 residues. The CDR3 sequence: CASSPPWIATDNEQFF. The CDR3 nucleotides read TGTGCCAGCTCACCACCGTGGATCGCGACGGACAATGAGCAGTTCTTC.

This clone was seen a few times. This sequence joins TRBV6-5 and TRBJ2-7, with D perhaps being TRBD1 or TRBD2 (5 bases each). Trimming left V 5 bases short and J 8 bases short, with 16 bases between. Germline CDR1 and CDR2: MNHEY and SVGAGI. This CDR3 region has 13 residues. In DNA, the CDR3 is TGTGCCAGCAGTACGGGGCCCAAAGGGAAGCAGTACTTC. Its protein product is CASSTGPKGKQYF.

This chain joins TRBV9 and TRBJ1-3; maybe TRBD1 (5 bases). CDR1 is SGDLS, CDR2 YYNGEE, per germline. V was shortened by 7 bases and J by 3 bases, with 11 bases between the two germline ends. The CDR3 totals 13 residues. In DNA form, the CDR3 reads TGTGCCAGCGGATCAGGGTTTGGAAACACCATATATTTT. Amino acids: CASGSGFGNTIYF.

The CDR3 nucleotides read TGCAGCGTTGAAGATAACGGGTATGGCTACACCTTC. Its protein is CSVEDNGYGYTF. The chain joins TRBV29-1 to TRBJ1-2; D is ambiguous. V was clipped by 0 bases and J by 5 bases, with 7 bases between them. The CDR3 runs 12 residues. Germline CDR1 SQVTM, CDR2 ANQGSEA.

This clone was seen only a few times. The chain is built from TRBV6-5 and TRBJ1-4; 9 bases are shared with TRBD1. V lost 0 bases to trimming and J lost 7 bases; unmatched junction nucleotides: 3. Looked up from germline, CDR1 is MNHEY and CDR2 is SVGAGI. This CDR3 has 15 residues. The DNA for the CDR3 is TGTGCCAGCAGTTACTCCGGGACAGGGTCTGAAAAACTGTTTTTT. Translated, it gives CASSYSGTGSEKLFF.